The 25 T cell receptor beta chains below come from one sample, sequenced in a study of cytomegalovirus exposure and HLA in healthy donors (dated by TCRdb to 2016 to 2017). Library generation was performed with the immunoSEQ multiplex PCR assay. For the multiplex PCR, a mixture combining 60 forward primers for TCR Vbeta segments and 13 reverse primers for TCR Jbeta segments was used. TCRdb carries this immuneACCESS record with in-frame sequences only. Its versions omit some clonotypes, under half of them owing to an unresolved V gene in the studies checked, with the rest unexplained. The sample records more than 75,000 clones, roughly 80% of which are singletons. More than 5.5% of the sample is taken by the ten largest. Specimen: PBMCs. The receptors derive from a woman between 50 and 59 years old in good health and CMV-seropositive.

Here the CDR3 DNA reads TGTGCCATCAGTGAGATACTAGCGACAGATACGCAGTATTTT. Its protein is CAISEILATDTQYF. The V gene is TRBV10-3, the J gene TRBJ2-3; 7 positions match TRBD2. This CDR3 region has 14 residues. CDR1 and CDR2 (germline): ENHRY, SYGVKD. Trimming cost V 2 bases and J 3 bases; bases outside gene matches: 2.

The CDR3 sequence is CASSYGTGGQPQHF. In nucleotides, the CDR3 is TGTGCCAGCAGTTACGGGACAGGGGGTCAGCCCCAGCATTTT. J is TRBJ1-5 and V is TRBV6-5; 11 bases are shared with TRBD1. This CDR3 region has 14 residues. After removal of 2 bases from V and 6 bases from J, the junction contained 0 bases not matched to a gene. Germline-derived CDR1 and CDR2 are MNHEY and SVGAGI.

This clone has only a few counts. CDR3 in amino acids: CASSRGRGDGYTF. The CDR3 nucleotides are TGTGCCAGCAGCCGTGGACGGGGGGATGGCTACACCTTC. The chain has TRBV7-2 and TRBJ1-2; D perhaps matches TRBD1 (5 bases). Trimming left V 5 bases short and J 6 bases short, with 13 bases between. The CDR3 totals 13 residues. From germline, CDR1 is SGHTA and CDR2 FQGNSA. The full variable domain, with the rest looked up from reference TRBV7-2 and TRBJ1-2, is GAGVSQSPSNKVTEKGKDVELRCDPISGHTALYWYRQSLGQGLEFLIYFQGNSAPDKSGLPSDRFSAERTGGSVSTLTIQRTQQEDSAVYLCASSRGRGDGYTFGSGTRLTVV.

The CDR3 loop is CASSDPADTQYF. The CDR3 DNA sequence: TGTGCCAGCAGCGATCCAGCAGATACGCAGTATTTT. The chain carries TRBV5-6 and TRBJ2-3; D remains ambiguous. Germline assignment: CDR1 SGHDT and CDR2 YYEEEE. This CDR3 comprises 12 residues. Trimming cost V 4 bases and J 4 bases, with 7 bases left between them.

The rearrangement joins TRBV27 to TRBJ1-1, with a possible D match to TRBD1 (6 bases). CDR1 is MNHEY, CDR2 SMNVEV, per germline (reference sequence). The CDR3 spans 12 residues. The V gene lost 10 bases and the J gene lost 3 bases, with 12 bases spanning the gap. As DNA, the CDR3 is TGTGCCACTAAGACAGGCTACACTGAAGCTTTCTTT. It yields the protein CATKTGYTEAFF.

The chain has TRBV2 and TRBJ2-6; D gene ambiguous. Per the germline V gene, CDR1 is SNHLY and CDR2 is FYNNEI. This CDR3 spans 16 amino acids. With 4 bases removed from V and 0 bases from J, the gap between germline ends came to 10 bases. DNA for the CDR3: TGTGCCAGCAGTGGATCGCAGGCCTCTGGGGCCAACGTCCTGACTTTC. Protein: CASSGSQASGANVLTF.

Turning to this clone: The junction and the germline gene differ at one end; a read error may be behind it. This sequence joins TRBV7-7 and TRBJ2-3; TRBD1 agrees at 10 bases. This CDR3 spans 16 amino acids. Germline V gives CDR1 SSHAT, CDR2 FNYEAQ (reference sequence). The CDR3: CASSLGGTGVADTQYF. The CDR3 coding sequence is TGTGCTAGCAGCTTAGGGGGGACAGGGGTCGCAGATACGCAGTATTTT.

CDR3 sequence reads: CASSSPAAEEVGKLFF. CDR3 nucleotides: TGTGCCAGCAGTTCACCGGCGGCTGAGGAGGTGGGGAAACTGTTTTTT. The V gene is TRBV11-2, the J gene TRBJ1-4, with D uncertain. CDR1 and CDR2 from the germline V gene are SGHAT and FQNNGV. This CDR3 comprises 16 residues. Trimming shortened V by 6 bases and J by 11 bases, and 25 bases separated the two germline ends.

This clone was recorded a few times. The V call is TRBV4-1, the J call TRBJ2-7; D not certain. The CDR3 totals 16 residues. The germline V gene has CDR1 MGHRA and CDR2 YSYEKL. V was clipped by 2 bases and J by 2 bases, with 16 bases between them. The CDR3 bases are TGCGCCAGCAGCCAACCCACAGTGACCGGAACCTACGAGCAGTACTTC. As protein: CASSQPTVTGTYEQYF.

V is TRBV11-2 and J is TRBJ1-1, with D perhaps matching TRBD1 (5 bases). The V gene's germline CDR1 is SGHAT and CDR2 FQNNGV. CDR3 size: 13 residues. The germline V and J ends were trimmed by 6 bases and 6 bases, with 14 bases remaining between them. The CDR3, as DNA: TGTGCCAGCAGTCCCCAGGGTCGCGCTGAAGCTTTCTTT. Translating gives CASSPQGRAEAFF.

V is TRBV19 and J is TRBJ2-7; D is perhaps TRBD1 (5 bases). CDR1 is LNHDA, CDR2 SQIVND, per germline (reference sequence). With 5 bases removed from V and 1 base from J, the gap between germline ends came to 15 bases. There are 15 residues in the CDR3. The CDR3 nucleotides are TGTGCCAGTAGTCAGGTAGGGGTAACATCCTACGAGCAGTACTTC. It yields the protein CASSQVGVTSYEQYF.

The rearrangement uses TRBV5-6 and TRBJ2-2, with 8 bases identical to TRBD1. Trimming at V came to 0 bases and at J to 7 bases, leaving 5 bases not matched to a gene. Looked up from germline, CDR1 is SGHDT and CDR2 is YYEEEE. The CDR3 is made up of 15 amino acids. CDR3 sequence reads: CASSLEPGGHGELFF. CDR3 coding DNA: TGTGCCAGCAGCTTGGAGCCAGGGGGCCACGGGGAGCTGTTTTTT.

This clone is a singleton in its sample. The chain joins TRBV28 to TRBJ2-5; 9 nucleotides match TRBD1. Germline loops: CDR1 MDHEN, CDR2 SYDVKM. The CDR3 loop spans 15 amino acids. After removal of 4 bases from V and 5 bases from J, the junction contained 8 bases not matched to a gene. The CDR3 is CASSWGQGFGETQYF. CDR3 coding DNA: TGTGCCAGCAGTTGGGGACAGGGATTCGGGGAGACCCAGTACTTC.

This clone was observed once. This chain uses TRBV6-5 with TRBJ2-5; possibly TRBD2 for D (5 bases). The DNA end is a closer match to TRBJ2-7, so the J assignment may be wrong. CDR1 and CDR2 (germline): MNHEY, SVGAGI. There are 15 residues in the CDR3. The CDR3 region is CASSYGGLPGHEQYF. CDR3 bases: TGTGCCAGCAGTTACGGAGGTCTCCCGGGCCACGAGCAGTACTTC.

V usage is TRBV9 and J usage is TRBJ2-3, with 14 bases that match TRBD2. The CDR3 runs 17 residues. With 2 bases clipped from V and 1 base from J, the junction kept 3 bases outside the gene matches. Germline CDR1 reads SGDLS; CDR2 reads YYNGEE. In DNA, the CDR3 is TGTGCCAGCAGCGTTGGGACTAGCGGGGGCGGCACAGATACGCAGTATTTT. Translation: CASSVGTSGGGTDTQYF.

This rearrangement joins TRBV11-3 to TRBJ1-1; D might be TRBD1 (6 bases). V lost 3 bases, J lost 8 bases, and 16 bases lay in between. Germline V gene lookup returns CDR1 SGHNT and CDR2 YENEEA. The CDR3 is 14 residues long. DNA of the CDR3: TGTGCCAGCAGCTTTGCTGTGACAGGTCACGAAGCTTTCTTT. Residues: CASSFAVTGHEAFF.

The J gene is TRBJ2-7, the V gene TRBV18, with D perhaps TRBD2 (6 bases). V gave up 5 bases and J gave up 2 bases, with 16 bases separating them. CDR3 length equals 15 residues. Germline V gene data show CDR1 as KGHSH and CDR2 as LQKENI. In DNA form, the CDR3 reads TGTGCCAGCTCAGCATCGGGAGACAGTCCCTACGAGCAGTACTTC. Amino acids: CASSASGDSPYEQYF.

This chain links TRBV7-6 with TRBJ2-1; TRBD1 aligns across 8 bases. This CDR3 comprises 16 residues. V was clipped by 4 bases and J by 4 bases; unmatched bases: 9. CDR1 and CDR2 (germline): SGHVS, FNYEAQ. The CDR3 bases are TGTGCCAGCAGCTCCCCCGGACAGGGCACTTACAATGAGCAGTTCTTC. Translation gives CASSSPGQGTYNEQFF.

As concerns this clone: One end of the junction does not line up with germline, which may come from a read error. This rearrangement joins TRBV6-1 to TRBJ2-7; weak D call: TRBD2 (7 bases). This CDR3 is built from 16 residues. Per germline, CDR1 MNHNS and CDR2 SASEGT. The CDR3 nucleotides read TGTGCCAGCAGGGAAGGAGGAGCGGGACACCCCTACGAGCAGTACTTC. Protein sequence: CASREGGAGHPYEQYF.

The rearrangement uses TRBV28 and TRBJ2-7; TRBD1 agrees at 8 bases. This CDR3 region has 14 residues. The ends lost 6 bases at V and 4 bases at J; junction bases unmatched: 8. Germline CDR1 and CDR2: MDHEN and SYDVKM. CDR3 sequence: CASRPQDRVYEQYF. DNA of the CDR3: TGTGCCAGCAGACCTCAGGACAGGGTTTACGAGCAGTACTTC. Supplemented by reference TRBV28 and TRBJ2-7, the full variable domain reads DVKVTQSSRYLVKRTGEKVFLECVQDMDHENMFWYRQDPGLGLRLIYFSYDVKMKEKGDIPEGYSVSREKKERFSLILESASTNQTSMYLCASRPQDRVYEQYFGPGTRLTVT.

The CDR3: CASSLDRVNEKLFF. As DNA, the CDR3 is TGTGCCAGTAGCCTGGACAGGGTTAATGAAAAACTGTTTTTT. V usage is TRBV19 and J usage is TRBJ1-4; 8 bases are shared with TRBD1. After removal of 6 bases from V and 4 bases from J, the junction contained 4 bases not matched to a gene. CDR1 and CDR2 (germline): LNHDA, SQIVND (reference sequence). This CDR3 comprises 14 residues.

This chain connects TRBV2 to TRBJ1-2, with 9 nucleotides matching TRBD1. Trimming at V came to 7 bases and at J to 3 bases, leaving 3 bases not matched to a gene. Germline V lookup: CDR1 SNHLY, CDR2 FYNNEI. The CDR3 runs 13 residues. Here the CDR3 DNA reads TGTGCCAGCAAAGGGGACAGGGACTATGGCTACACCTTC. Its translation: CASKGDRDYGYTF. The full variable domain, rest sourced from reference TRBV2 and TRBJ1-2, is EPEVTQTPSHQVTQMGQEVILRCVPISNHLYFYWYRQILGQKVEFLVSFYNNEISEKSEIFDDQFSVERPDGSNFTLKIRSTKLEDSAMYFCASKGDRDYGYTFGSGTRLTVV.

The chain joins TRBV4-1 to TRBJ2-1; 7 nucleotides match TRBD2. Germline V gene lookup returns CDR1 MGHRA and CDR2 YSYEKL. Trimming at V came to 4 bases and at J to 7 bases, leaving 7 bases not matched to a gene. This CDR3 has 14 amino acids. The CDR3 coding sequence is TGCGCCAGCAGCCTGGGAGGGCCTGGGAATGAGCAGTTCTTC. This sequence encodes CASSLGGPGNEQFF.

The rearrangement uses TRBV19 and TRBJ2-2; perhaps TRBD2 as D (6 bases). The CDR3 is 15 amino acids. V was shortened by 4 bases and J by 1 base, with 10 bases between the two germline ends. Germline-derived CDR1 and CDR2 are LNHDA and SQIVND (reference sequence). The CDR3 DNA is TGTGCCAGTAGTACGCGAGCGGGGAACACCGGGGAGCTGTTTTTT. It is translated as CASSTRAGNTGELFF.

This clone was found once. The chain recombines TRBV5-1 with TRBJ2-1; the match to TRBD2 covers 11 bases. CDR1 and CDR2 from the germline V gene are SGHRS and YFSETQ. This CDR3 is 17 amino acids long. Trimming cost V 4 bases and J 4 bases; bases outside gene matches: 10. The CDR3 sequence: CASSPRGGTSGYNEQFF. The CDR3 bases are TGCGCCAGCAGCCCCCGAGGTGGGACTAGCGGATACAATGAGCAGTTCTTC.